Listed here is a single TCR beta chain. What antigen it recognizes has not been identified. Base qualities are missing; no much larger clone stands one base away. The record originates from a study of CD8 T cell repertoires and HIV-1 epitope variants (dated by TCRdb to the early 2020s). Study-wide context: In separate culture wells, T cells were stimulated with each of twenty-five peptides that represented autologous and known Gag and Nef epitope variants. A total of some 84 T cell cultures were run, with each culture condition done in triplicate except for one peptide, which was done in duplicate. The cultures were grown for about ten days in IMDM with gentamicin, and half of the media was changed on days 3 and 7 with IL-2, IL-7 and IL-15 added. Control conditions included a CMV, EBV and flu peptide pool, the Ebola AY9 epitope as negative control, and a no-peptide well. The epitopes tested were three Gag epitope families plus Nef HW9 and YT9. T cells were enriched using the EasySep Human T Cell Enrichment Kit and then co-cultured with an equal number of autologous T cell-negative cells acting as antigen-presenting cells. A 1M T cell aliquot was kept as an uncultured baseline condition, separate from the approximately 87 T cell cultures.

Sequencing of TCR beta CDR3 regions was done on the immunoSEQ platform at survey depth. The QIAamp DNA micro kit was used to extract genomic DNA from every cultured and uncultured CD8+ T cell population. On the authors' methods: Samples with under 5,000 productive reads were excluded, and this exclusion removed about 7% of the 75 HIV peptide-stimulated cultures. A MANAFEST web app trimmed sequences to CDR3 and removed nonproductive sequences, CDR3s under 5 amino acids, and those not starting C or ending F/W. Clonotypes were classified as antigen-specific only if expansion was observed in at least 2 of 3 replicates versus the no-peptide control at FDR 0.01, only within one epitope family. Specific clonotypes also needed at least fivefold higher frequency than in wells stimulated with peptides from other epitope families. TCRdb retrieved this table from immuneACCESS and kept in-frame rearrangements only. Not all clones are present; in checked studies, unresolved V genes account for under half, and no reason is known for the remainder. V, J and clone size are taken as reported in that table, and D and trimming were inferred from the DNA itself. The sample profile shows fewer than 5,500 clones; around two thirds of them were found once. The top ten clonotypes cover 41% of the sample.

The EasySep Human CD8+ T Cell Enrichment Kit was used on day 10 to isolate CD8+ T cells from every culture. The V end gives up 0 bases and the J end 4 bases, leaving 7 bases in the junction not matched to a gene. From a lookup of the germline V gene (reference sequence), CDR1 and CDR2 are LNHDA and SQIVND. The CDR3, from cysteine to phenylalanine, totals 17 residues. Solely the CDR3 DNA is kept, with 51 bases framed from the first base. The study at large found these results: Eight or nine antigen-specific TCR beta clonotypes were identified, and 6 or 7 of them appeared cross-reactive for autologous or known escape epitope variants. A handful of clonotypes recognized the Nef KF9 family and one clonotype recognized the HW9 family, while no responses were seen to the TAALDMSHF plasma variant. Only TCR beta chains were identified by the assay, and proliferation to antigen, not T cell function or cytokine profile, was indicated.

This TCR was sampled from a male donor with HIV. Sequences were obtained from cultured CD8+ T cells derived from PBMCs. The V gene is TRBV19 and the J gene is TRBJ2-2, with 8 middle bases fitting TRBD1. The CDR3 protein: CASSIEDRVDSTGELFF. In nucleotide form, the sequence is TGTGCCAGTAGTATAGAGGACAGGGTAGATAGCACCGGGGAGCTGTTTTTT.